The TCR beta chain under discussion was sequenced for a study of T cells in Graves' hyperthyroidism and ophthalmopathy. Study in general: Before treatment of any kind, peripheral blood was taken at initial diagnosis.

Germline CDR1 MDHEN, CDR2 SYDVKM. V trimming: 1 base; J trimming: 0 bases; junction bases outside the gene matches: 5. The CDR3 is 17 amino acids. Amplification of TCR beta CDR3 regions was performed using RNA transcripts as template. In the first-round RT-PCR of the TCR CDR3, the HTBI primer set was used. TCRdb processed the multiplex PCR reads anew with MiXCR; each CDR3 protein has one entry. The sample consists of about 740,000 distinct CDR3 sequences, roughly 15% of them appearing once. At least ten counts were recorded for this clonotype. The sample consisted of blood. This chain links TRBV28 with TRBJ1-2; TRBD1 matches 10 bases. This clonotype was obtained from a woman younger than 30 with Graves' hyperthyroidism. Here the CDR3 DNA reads TGTGCCAGCAGTTTATCCGGGACAGGGGCCCCTAACTATGGCTACACCTTC. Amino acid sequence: CASSLSGTGAPNYGYTF.